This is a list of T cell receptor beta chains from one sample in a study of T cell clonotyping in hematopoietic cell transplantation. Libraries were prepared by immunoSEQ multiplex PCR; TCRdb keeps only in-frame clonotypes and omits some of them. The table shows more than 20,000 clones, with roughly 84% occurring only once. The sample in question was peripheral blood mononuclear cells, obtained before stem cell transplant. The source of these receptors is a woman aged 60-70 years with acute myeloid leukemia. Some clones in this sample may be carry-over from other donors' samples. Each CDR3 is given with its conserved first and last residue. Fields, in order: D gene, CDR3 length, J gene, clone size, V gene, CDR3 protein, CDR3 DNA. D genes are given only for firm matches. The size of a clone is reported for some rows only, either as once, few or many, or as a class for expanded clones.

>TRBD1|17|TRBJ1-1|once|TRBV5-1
CASSLLGQGSVNTEAFF
TGCGCCAGCAGCTTGCTCGGACAGGGGTCCGTAAACACTGAAGCTTTCTTT
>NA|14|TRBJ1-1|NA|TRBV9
CASSSGGGDTEAFF
TGTGCCAGCAGCTCTGGGGGGGGAGACACTGAAGCTTTCTTT
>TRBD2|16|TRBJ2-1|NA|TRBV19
CASSPGLAGAWGEQFF
TGTGCCAGTAGTCCGGGACTAGCGGGGGCATGGGGTGAGCAGTTCTTC
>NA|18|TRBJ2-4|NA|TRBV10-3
CAISDAPGRTGAKNIQYF
TGTGCCATCAGTGATGCCCCAGGACGCACCGGAGCCAAAAACATTCAGTACTTC
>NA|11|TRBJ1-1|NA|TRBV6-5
CASSSLSEAFF
TGTGCCAGCAGCAGCCTTTCTGAAGCTTTCTTT
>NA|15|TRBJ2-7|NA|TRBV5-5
CASSLEGRASYEQYF
TGTGCCAGCAGCTTGGAAGGCAGGGCCTCCTACGAGCAGTACTTC
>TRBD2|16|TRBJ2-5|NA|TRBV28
CASSPGGTSGGETQYF
TGTGCCAGCAGTCCAGGTGGGACTAGCGGGGGAGAGACCCAGTACTTC
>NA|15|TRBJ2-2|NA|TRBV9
CASSVDLGGTGELFF
TGTGCCAGCAGCGTAGATTTAGGGGGAACCGGGGAGCTGTTTTTT
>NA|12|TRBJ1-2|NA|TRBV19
CASTSFGYGYTF
TGTGCCAGTACGTCCTTCGGGTATGGCTACACCTTC
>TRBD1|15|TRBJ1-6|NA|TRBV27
CASTIWTGRNSPLHF
TGTGCCAGCACCATTTGGACAGGGCGGAATTCACCCCTCCACTTT
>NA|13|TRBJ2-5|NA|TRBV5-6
CASSLDWEETQYF
TGTGCCAGCAGCTTGGACTGGGAGGAGACCCAGTACTTC
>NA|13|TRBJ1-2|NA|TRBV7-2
CASSLDSHYGYTF
TGTGCCAGCAGCTTAGACAGTCACTATGGCTACACCTTC
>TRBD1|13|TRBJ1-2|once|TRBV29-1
CSGGTGFASGYTF
TGCAGCGGCGGGACAGGGTTTGCGTCTGGCTACACCTTC
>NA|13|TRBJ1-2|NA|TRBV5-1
CASSLAKQYGYTF
TGCGCCAGCAGCTTGGCCAAGCAGTATGGCTACACCTTC
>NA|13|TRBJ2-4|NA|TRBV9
CASSVQVGDIQYF
TGTGCCAGCAGCGTCCAGGTCGGGGACATTCAGTACTTC
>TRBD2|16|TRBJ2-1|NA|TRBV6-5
CASSYSGTTYEDEQFF
TGTGCCAGCAGTTACTCGGGGACTACCTATGAGGATGAGCAGTTCTTC
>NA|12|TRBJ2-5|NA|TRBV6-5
CASSPTGTTGDF
TGTGCCAGCAGCCCCACCGGGACGACCGGGGACTTC
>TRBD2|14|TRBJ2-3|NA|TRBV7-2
CASSLGGGGDTQYF
TGTGCCAGCAGCTTAGGCGGGGGAGGTGATACGCAGTATTTT
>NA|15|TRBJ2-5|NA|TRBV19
CASSLRGPFRETQYF
TGTGCCAGTAGTCTCCGAGGCCCGTTCCGGGAGACCCAGTACTTC
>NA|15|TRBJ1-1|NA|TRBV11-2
CASSLRARRNTEAFF
TGTGCCAGCAGCCTTAGGGCCAGGAGGAACACTGAAGCTTTCTTT